This T cell receptor beta chain was retrieved from a study of T cell responses to AZD1222 COVID-19 vaccine. Study observations and caveats: Unmutated regions of variants are reportedly targeted by nearly half of spike-specific TCRs. CD4 TCRs associated with vaccination spanned spike, dominating at 160-218 and 743-854.

Germline V lookup: CDR1 KGHSH, CDR2 LQKENI. The CDR3 spans 13 residues. V was trimmed by 5 bases and J by 7 bases, leaving 14 bases between them. Only in-frame clones appear in the TCRdb table, and some are missing; sequencing was by immunoSEQ multiplex PCR. The repertoire holds under 70,000 clones, 79% seen once, with approximately 20% in the top ten. A word on this clone: Its specificity is not known.

The genes are TRBV18 and TRBJ1-1; no reliable D call. This sample comprised peripheral blood, obtained on day 0 of MenACWY control vaccination. The clonotype originates from an adult in good health. The CDR3, as DNA: TGTGCCAGCTCATCCAAACCGGCCTTTGAAGCTTTCTTT. As protein: CASSSKPAFEAFF.